A selection of T cell receptor beta chains follows, all from one sample in a study of radiation and T cells in renal cell carcinoma. This table comes from immunoSEQ multiplex PCR, and its TCRdb copy is limited to in-frame clones, with some not included. Here the sample spans about 170,000 clones, about nine tenths being singletons. The sequenced sample was blood, obtained from a patient whose treatment included radiotherapy and nephrectomy. All receptors come from a woman aged 45-60 years with renal cell carcinoma. The CDR3 runs from the conserved cysteine through the conserved F or W. D genes are given only for firm matches.

D	V	J	CDR3
-	TRBV29-1	TRBJ2-3	CSVEAADTQYF
TRBD2	TRBV13	TRBJ2-3	CASSPGLAPDTQYF
-	TRBV14	TRBJ1-1	CASSRHLNTEAFF
-	TRBV21-1	TRBJ1-1	CASGGSSGGRTEAFF
-	TRBV6-6	TRBJ2-3	CASSLRDPEADTQYF
TRBD1	TRBV5-1	TRBJ1-4	CASSSGGAEKLFF
TRBD2	TRBV5-1	TRBJ2-1	CASSLASGWLAGNEQFF
TRBD1	TRBV19	TRBJ2-1	CASSAGTGRNNEQFF
-	TRBV9	TRBJ1-6	CASSVGGRADSPLHF
TRBD1	TRBV7-3	TRBJ2-5	CASSLGDRDRETQYF
-	TRBV5-1	TRBJ2-1	CASSPGANNEQFF
-	TRBV5-1	TRBJ1-4	CASSLSGSHATNEKLFF
-	TRBV5-8	TRBJ1-5	CASRGSNQPQHF
-	TRBV15	TRBJ1-2	CATSRDLVEGYTF